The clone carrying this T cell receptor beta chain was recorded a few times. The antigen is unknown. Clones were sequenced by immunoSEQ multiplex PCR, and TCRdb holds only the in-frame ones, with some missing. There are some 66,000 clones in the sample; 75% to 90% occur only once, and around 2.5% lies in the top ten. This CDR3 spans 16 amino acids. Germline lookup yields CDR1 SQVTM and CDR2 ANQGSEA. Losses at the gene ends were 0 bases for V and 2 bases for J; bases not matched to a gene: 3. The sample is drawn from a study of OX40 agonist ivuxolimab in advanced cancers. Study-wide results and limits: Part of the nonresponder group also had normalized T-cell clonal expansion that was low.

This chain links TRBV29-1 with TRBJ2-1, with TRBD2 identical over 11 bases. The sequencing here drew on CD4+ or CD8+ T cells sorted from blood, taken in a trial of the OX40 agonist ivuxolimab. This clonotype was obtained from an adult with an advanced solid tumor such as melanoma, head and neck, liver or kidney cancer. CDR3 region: CSVEDVLAGAYNEQFF. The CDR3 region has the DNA TGCAGCGTTGAAGACGTACTAGCGGGAGCCTACAATGAGCAGTTCTTC.